This T cell receptor (beta chain) was captured in a study of tumor-infiltrating lymphocytes in primary liver carcinoma. Overall study context: All lesions had stage T1-T3 N0M0 and 4.2 to 10 cm widths. The yield of productive TCRbeta reads per sample was roughly 3.65 to 8 million and was similar across tissue types.

Notes on this clonotype: What it binds is not known. Mismatch with germline at one junction end may stem from a read error.

It was from around 20-30 mg of unsorted bulk tissue that RNA and DNA were co-extracted. Patients had primary liver carcinoma treated by surgical resection. TCR beta cDNA came from roughly 550 ng total RNA, primed with a constant-region primer. Three rounds of nested multiplex PCR with slightly modified ARM-PCR produced TCR beta libraries. Both of the initial two PCR rounds ran for approximately 10 cycles and employed TRBV1-TRBV30 forward primers alongside a C-beta reverse primer. TCRdb reprocessed the multiplex PCR reads via MiXCR and lists one record per CDR3 protein. Of 40,000 to 60,000 distinct CDR3 sequences listed, 70% to 85% are singletons. General study findings and limits: Merely about 8-24% of top clones occurred in all five tumor regions.

Germline values: CDR1 SGHAT, CDR2 FQNNGV. The CDR3 length is 16 residues. The chain recombines TRBV11-2 with TRBJ1-6; the D is unclear. This receptor was obtained from a man in his forties with primary liver carcinoma and hepatitis B virus infection. Sequences were obtained from liver tumor tissue from sampling region 3. Subset specified: tumor region T3, left-lateral pole. CDR3 region: CANSPRAGLINSPLHF. CDR3 nucleotide sequence: TGCGCCAACAGCCCCCGGGCAGGCTTAATTAATTCACCCCTCCACTTT.